A single count supports the clone carrying this T cell receptor beta chain. This sample is part of a study of blood T cell repertoires in COVID-19. The wider study: Samples came from the United States, Italy and Spain, spanning acute and convalescent COVID-19.

The repertoire was sequenced with immunoSEQ multiplex PCR; TCRdb's copy has only in-frame clones and lacks some. The sample comprises around 400,000 clones, roughly 84% of which are singletons, and about 1.4% rests with the top ten. Germline V gene data show CDR1 as MDHEN and CDR2 as SYDVKM. Trimming left V 3 bases short and J 6 bases short, with 9 bases between. The CDR3 contains 13 residues. Individuals in the exposed group had encountered a COVID-19 case within 2 weeks preceding study entry. The receptor comes from a woman aged 18-35 years who had been exposed to COVID-19. The V call is TRBV28, the J call TRBJ2-1, with D possibly TRBD2 on 5 matching bases. The specimen sequenced was PBMCs or T cells enriched from blood (not recorded which). CDR3 in DNA: TGTGCCAGCAGTTTCGGAGGTCGCAATGAGCAGTTCTTC. Its translation is CASSFGGRNEQFF.